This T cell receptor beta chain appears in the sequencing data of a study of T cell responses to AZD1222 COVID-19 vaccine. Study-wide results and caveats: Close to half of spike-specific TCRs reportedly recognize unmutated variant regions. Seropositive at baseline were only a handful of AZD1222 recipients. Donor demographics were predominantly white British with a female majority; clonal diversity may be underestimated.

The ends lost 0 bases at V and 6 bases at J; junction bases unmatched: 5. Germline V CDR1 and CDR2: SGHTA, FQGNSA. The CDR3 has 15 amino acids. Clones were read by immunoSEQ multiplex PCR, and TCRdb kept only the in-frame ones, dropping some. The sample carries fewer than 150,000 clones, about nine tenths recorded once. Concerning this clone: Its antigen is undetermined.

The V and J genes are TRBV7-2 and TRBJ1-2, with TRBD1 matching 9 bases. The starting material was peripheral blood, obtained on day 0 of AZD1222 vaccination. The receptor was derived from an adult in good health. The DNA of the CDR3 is TGTGCCAGCAGCTTAGCCACAGGGGGCTGGGATGGCTACACCTTC. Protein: CASSLATGGWDGYTF.